A single sample gave rise to the 5 T cell receptor beta chains below, sequenced in a study of blood T cell repertoires in COVID-19. The repertoire was sequenced with immunoSEQ multiplex PCR; TCRdb's copy has only in-frame clones and lacks some. The data show 120,000 to 150,000 clones, about 82% seen once. Material: peripheral blood. The receptors were sampled from a woman between 35 and 50 years old with active or convalescent COVID-19.

This clone was counted once. The V gene is TRBV7-9, the J gene TRBJ1-5, with 10 nucleotides matching TRBD1. The CDR3 is 16 amino acids. Per the germline V gene, CDR1 is SEHNR and CDR2 is FQNEAQ (reference sequence). The J segment lost 1 base and the V segment lost 3 bases, leaving 3 bases of the junction unmatched. In DNA form, the CDR3 reads TGTGCCAGCAGCTTGGGGACAGGGGCGAGCAATCAGCCCCAGCATTTT. It is translated as CASSLGTGASNQPQHF.

The chain carries TRBV27 and TRBJ2-3; D not certain. Trimming cost V 5 bases and J 4 bases, with 13 bases left between them. This CDR3 is built from 14 residues. Germline V gives CDR1 MNHEY, CDR2 SMNVEV (reference sequence). CDR3 in DNA: TGTGCCAGCAGTCCTCGTTTACATCCAGATACGCAGTATTTT. This gives the protein CASSPRLHPDTQYF.

The V gene is TRBV7-2, the J gene TRBJ2-7, with D unclear. The CDR3 loop spans 14 amino acids. The germline CDR1 and CDR2 sequences are SGHTA and FQGNSA. The V and J ends lost 1 base and 2 bases respectively, with 9 bases between them. The CDR3 reads CASSLGPAAYEQYF. CDR3 in DNA: TGTGCCAGCAGCTTAGGTCCTGCAGCCTACGAGCAGTACTTC.

A single count supports this clone. The chain combines TRBV4-3 with TRBJ1-1, with a weak D call TRBD1 (6 bases). The V gene lost 4 bases and the J gene lost 3 bases, with 18 bases spanning the gap. The V gene's germline CDR1 is LGHNA and CDR2 YSLEER. This CDR3 comprises 16 residues. CDR3 in amino acids: CASSPISDRIHTEAFF. The CDR3 DNA follows: TGCGCCAGCAGCCCCATCTCCGACAGGATCCACACTGAAGCTTTCTTT.

The rearrangement joins TRBV27 to TRBJ1-4; D not certain. CDR1 MNHEY and CDR2 SMNVEV come from the germline V gene (reference sequence). V gave up 3 bases and J gave up 2 bases, with 10 bases separating them. The CDR3 has 15 residues. Written as DNA, the CDR3 is TGTGCCAGCAGTTTCGCAGTCTCTACTAATGAAAAACTGTTTTTT. Protein product: CASSFAVSTNEKLFF.